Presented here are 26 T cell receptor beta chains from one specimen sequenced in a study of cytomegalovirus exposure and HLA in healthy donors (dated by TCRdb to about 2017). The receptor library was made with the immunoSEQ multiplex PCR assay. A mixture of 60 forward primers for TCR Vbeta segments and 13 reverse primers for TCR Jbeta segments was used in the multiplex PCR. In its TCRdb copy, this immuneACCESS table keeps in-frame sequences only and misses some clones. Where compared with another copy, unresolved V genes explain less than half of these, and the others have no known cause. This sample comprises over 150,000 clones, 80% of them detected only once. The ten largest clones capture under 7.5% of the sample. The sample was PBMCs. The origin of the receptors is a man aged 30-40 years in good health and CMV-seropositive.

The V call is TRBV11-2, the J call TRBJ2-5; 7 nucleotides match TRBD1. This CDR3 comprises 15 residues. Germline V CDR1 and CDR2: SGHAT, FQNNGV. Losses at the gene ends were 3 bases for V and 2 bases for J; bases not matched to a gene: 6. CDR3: CASSFGHRGQETQYF. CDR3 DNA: TGTGCCAGCAGCTTTGGGCACAGGGGACAAGAGACCCAGTACTTC.

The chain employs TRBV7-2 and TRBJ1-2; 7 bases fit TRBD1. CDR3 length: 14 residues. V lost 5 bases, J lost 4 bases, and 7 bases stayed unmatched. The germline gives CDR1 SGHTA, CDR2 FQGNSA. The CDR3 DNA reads TGTGCCAGCAGCCTTAGGTCAGGGGGCTATGGCTACACCTTC. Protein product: CASSLRSGGYGYTF.

The CDR3: CASSIAGVSYEQYF. The CDR3 DNA reads TGTGCCAGCAGTATCGCGGGAGTCTCCTACGAGCAGTACTTC. J is TRBJ2-7 and V is TRBV28; 7 bases align to TRBD2. Germline V gene sequence: CDR1 MDHEN, CDR2 SYDVKM. V was pared by 5 bases and J by 0 bases, with 4 bases of the junction left unmatched. The CDR3 sequence is 14 residues long.

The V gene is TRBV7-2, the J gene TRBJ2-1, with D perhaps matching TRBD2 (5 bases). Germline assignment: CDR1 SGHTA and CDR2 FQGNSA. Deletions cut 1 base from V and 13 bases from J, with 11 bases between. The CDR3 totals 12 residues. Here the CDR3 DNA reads TGTGCCAGCAGCTTAGGGGCGGGTATCCAGTTCTTC. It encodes CASSLGAGIQFF.

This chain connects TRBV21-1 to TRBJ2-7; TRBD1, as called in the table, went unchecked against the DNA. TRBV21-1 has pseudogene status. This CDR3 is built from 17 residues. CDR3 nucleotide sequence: TGTGCCAGCAGCAAAGCGGAGGCAGGGGGCGTCTTTGGGGAGCAGTACTTC. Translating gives CASSKAEAGGVFGEQYF.

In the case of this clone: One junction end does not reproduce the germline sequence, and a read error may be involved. For the CDR3, the DNA is TGTGCCAGCAGCCAACTAGCGGGAGACACAGATACGCAGTATTTT. Protein product: CASSQLAGDTDTQYF. The chain recombines TRBV4-1 with TRBJ2-3, with 11 bases aligning to TRBD2. CDR1 is MGHRA, CDR2 YSYEKL, per germline. CDR3 length: 15 residues.

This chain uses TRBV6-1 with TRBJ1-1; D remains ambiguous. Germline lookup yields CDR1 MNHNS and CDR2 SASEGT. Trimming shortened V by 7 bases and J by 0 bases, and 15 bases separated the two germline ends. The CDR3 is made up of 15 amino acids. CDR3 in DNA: TGTGCCAGCACTGGTCTTCGACACATGAACACTGAAGCTTTCTTT. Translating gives CASTGLRHMNTEAFF.

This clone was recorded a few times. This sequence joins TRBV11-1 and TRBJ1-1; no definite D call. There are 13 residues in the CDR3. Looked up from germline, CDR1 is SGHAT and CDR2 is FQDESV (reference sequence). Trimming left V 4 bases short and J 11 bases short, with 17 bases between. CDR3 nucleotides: TGTGCCAGCAGCTCTGGGTGGGCCGCTGGGGCTTTCTTT. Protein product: CASSSGWAAGAFF.

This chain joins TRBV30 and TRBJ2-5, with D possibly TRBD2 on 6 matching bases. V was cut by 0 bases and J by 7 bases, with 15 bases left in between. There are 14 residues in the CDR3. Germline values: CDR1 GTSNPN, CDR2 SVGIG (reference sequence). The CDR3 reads CAWSVPPGDGTQYF. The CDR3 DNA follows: TGTGCCTGGAGTGTACCGCCGGGGGACGGGACCCAGTACTTC.

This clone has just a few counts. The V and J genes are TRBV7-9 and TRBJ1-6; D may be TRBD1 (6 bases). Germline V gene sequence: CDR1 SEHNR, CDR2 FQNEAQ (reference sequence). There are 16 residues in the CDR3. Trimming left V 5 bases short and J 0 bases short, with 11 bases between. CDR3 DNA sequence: TGTGCCAGCAGCGGATCCAGGGGCTCCTATAATTCACCCCTCCACTTT. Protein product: CASSGSRGSYNSPLHF.

The CDR3 sequence: CASSFPAGLANTGELFF. In DNA form, the CDR3 reads TGTGCCAGCAGCTTTCCCGCAGGACTAGCGAACACCGGGGAGCTGTTTTTT. This rearrangement joins TRBV7-2 to TRBJ2-2, with 7 bases fitting TRBD2. Germline V CDR1 and CDR2: SGHTA, FQGNSA. CDR3 length: 17 amino acids. Germline trimming cut 3 bases from V and 0 bases from J; bases unmatched to any gene: 7. The entire variable domain, with the rest obtained from reference TRBV7-2 and TRBJ2-2, is as follows: GAGVSQSPSNKVTEKGKDVELRCDPISGHTALYWYRQSLGQGLEFLIYFQGNSAPDKSGLPSDRFSAERTGGSVSTLTIQRTQQEDSAVYLCASSFPAGLANTGELFFGEGSRLTVL.

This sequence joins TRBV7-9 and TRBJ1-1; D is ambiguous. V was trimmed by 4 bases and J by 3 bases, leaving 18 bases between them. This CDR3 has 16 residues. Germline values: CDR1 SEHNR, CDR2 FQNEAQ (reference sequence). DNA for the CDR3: TGTGCCAGCAGCTCCGCCCCCACGGGTCGGGACACTGAAGCTTTCTTT. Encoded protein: CASSSAPTGRDTEAFF.

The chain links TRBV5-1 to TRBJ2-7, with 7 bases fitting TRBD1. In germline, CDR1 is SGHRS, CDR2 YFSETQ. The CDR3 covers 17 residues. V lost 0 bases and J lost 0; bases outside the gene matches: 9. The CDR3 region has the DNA TGCGCCAGCAGCTTGGGCCCGGACAGGATCATCTCCTACGAGCAGTACTTC. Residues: CASSLGPDRIISYEQYF. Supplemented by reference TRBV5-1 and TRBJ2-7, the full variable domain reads KAGVTQTPRYLIKTRGQQVTLSCSPISGHRSVSWYQQTPGQGLQFLFEYFSETQRNKGNFPGRFSGRQFSNSRSEMNVSTLELGDSALYLCASSLGPDRIISYEQYFGPGTRLTVT.

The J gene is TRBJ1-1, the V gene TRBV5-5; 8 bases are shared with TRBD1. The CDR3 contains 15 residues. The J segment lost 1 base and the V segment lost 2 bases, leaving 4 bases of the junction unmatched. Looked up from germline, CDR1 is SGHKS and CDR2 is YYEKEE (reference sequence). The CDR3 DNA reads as TGTGCCAGCAGCTTCCGGACAGGGCGGAACACTGAAGCTTTCTTT. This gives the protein CASSFRTGRNTEAFF. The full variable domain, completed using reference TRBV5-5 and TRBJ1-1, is DAGVTQSPTHLIKTRGQQVTLRCSPISGHKSVSWYQQVLGQGPQFIFQYYEKEERGRGNFPDRFSARQFPNYSSELNVNALLLGDSALYLCASSFRTGRNTEAFFGQGTRLTVV.

CDR3 region: CASSGTSGSADTQYF. The CDR3 nucleotides read TGCGCCAGCAGCGGGACTAGCGGGAGCGCAGATACGCAGTATTTT. The chain combines TRBV10-2 with TRBJ2-3; TRBD2 matches at 14 bases. V lost 6 bases and J lost 4; bases outside the gene matches: 3. Per germline, CDR1 WSHSY and CDR2 SAAADI. The CDR3 totals 15 residues.

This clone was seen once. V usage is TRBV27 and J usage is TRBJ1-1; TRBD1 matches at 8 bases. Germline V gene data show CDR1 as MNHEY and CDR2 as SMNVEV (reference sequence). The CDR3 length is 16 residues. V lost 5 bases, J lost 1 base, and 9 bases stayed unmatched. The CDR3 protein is CASSPTTGAGNTEAFF. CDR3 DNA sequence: TGTGCCAGCAGTCCCACGACAGGGGCAGGGAACACTGAAGCTTTCTTT.

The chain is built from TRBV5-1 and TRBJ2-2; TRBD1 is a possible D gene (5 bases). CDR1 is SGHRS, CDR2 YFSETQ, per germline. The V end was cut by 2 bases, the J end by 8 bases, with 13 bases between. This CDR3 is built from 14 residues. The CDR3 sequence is CASSFSQGLGELFF. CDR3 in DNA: TGCGCCAGCAGCTTCTCTCAGGGTCTTGGGGAGCTGTTTTTT.

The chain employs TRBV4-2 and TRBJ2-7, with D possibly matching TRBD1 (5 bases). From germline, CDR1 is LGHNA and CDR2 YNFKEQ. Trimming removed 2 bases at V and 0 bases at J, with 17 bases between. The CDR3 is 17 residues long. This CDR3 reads CASSQLHTGPSSYEQYF. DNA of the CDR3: TGTGCCAGCAGCCAACTACATACAGGTCCCTCCTCCTACGAGCAGTACTTC.

CDR3 DNA sequence: TGTGCCAGCAGCCCTTGGGGGGGTGGGCAGCCCCAGCATTTT. Its protein product is CASSPWGGGQPQHF. The chain recombines TRBV5-6 with TRBJ1-5, with D maybe TRBD1 (5 bases). V lost 4 bases to trimming and J lost 7 bases, with 15 bases between them. CDR3 size: 14 residues. CDR1 and CDR2 (germline): SGHDT, YYEEEE.

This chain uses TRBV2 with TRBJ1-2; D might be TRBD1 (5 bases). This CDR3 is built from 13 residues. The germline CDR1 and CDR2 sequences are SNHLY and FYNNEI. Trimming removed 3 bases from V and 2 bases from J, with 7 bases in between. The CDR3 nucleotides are TGTGCCAGCAGTGATCAGGGAAACTATGGCTACACCTTC. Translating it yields CASSDQGNYGYTF.

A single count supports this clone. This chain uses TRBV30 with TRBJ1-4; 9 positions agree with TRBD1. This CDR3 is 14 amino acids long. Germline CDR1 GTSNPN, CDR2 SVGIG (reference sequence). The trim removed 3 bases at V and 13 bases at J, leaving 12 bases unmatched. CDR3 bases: TGTGCCTGGAGCGAAAAAAGCCGGGACAGGGTACTGTTTTTT. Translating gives CAWSEKSRDRVLFF. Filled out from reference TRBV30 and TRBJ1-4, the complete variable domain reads SQTIHQWPATLVQPVGSPLSLECTVEGTSNPNLYWYRQAAGRGLQLLFYSVGIGQISSEVPQNLSASRPQDRQFILSSKKLLLSDSGFYLCAWSEKSRDRVLFFGSGTQLSVL.

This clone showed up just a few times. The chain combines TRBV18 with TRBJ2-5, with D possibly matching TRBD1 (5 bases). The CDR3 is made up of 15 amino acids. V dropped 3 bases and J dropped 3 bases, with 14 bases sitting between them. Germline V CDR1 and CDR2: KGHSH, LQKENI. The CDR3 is CASSPPQGGEETQYF. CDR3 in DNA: TGTGCCAGCTCACCCCCCCAGGGTGGAGAAGAGACCCAGTACTTC.

The CDR3 DNA follows: TGTGCCAGCAGTTCCCCAACAGGGTCCTACACCTTC. Its translation is CASSSPTGSYTF. This chain uses TRBV27 with TRBJ1-2, with D possibly matching TRBD1 (6 bases). CDR3 length equals 12 residues. Trimming took off 4 bases at V and 10 bases at J, with 13 bases between the two ends. Per the germline V gene, CDR1 is MNHEY and CDR2 is SMNVEV (reference sequence).

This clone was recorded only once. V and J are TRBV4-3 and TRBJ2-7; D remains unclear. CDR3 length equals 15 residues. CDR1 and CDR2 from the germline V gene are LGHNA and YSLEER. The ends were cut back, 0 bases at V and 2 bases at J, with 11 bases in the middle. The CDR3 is CASSQEYRSTYEQYF. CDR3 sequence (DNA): TGCGCCAGCAGCCAAGAGTACAGAAGCACCTACGAGCAGTACTTC.

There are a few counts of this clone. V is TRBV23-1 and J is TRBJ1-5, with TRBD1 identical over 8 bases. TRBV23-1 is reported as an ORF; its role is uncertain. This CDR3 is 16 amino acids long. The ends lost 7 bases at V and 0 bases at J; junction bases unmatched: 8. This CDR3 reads CASKSRTGNSNQPQHF. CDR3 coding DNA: TGCGCCAGCAAGAGCAGGACAGGGAATAGCAATCAGCCCCAGCATTTT.

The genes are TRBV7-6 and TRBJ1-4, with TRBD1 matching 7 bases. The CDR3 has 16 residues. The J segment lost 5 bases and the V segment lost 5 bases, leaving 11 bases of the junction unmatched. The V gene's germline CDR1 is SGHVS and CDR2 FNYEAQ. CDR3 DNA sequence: TGTGCCAGCAGCGTGGGACCGGAACAGGGGAATGAAAAACTGTTTTTT. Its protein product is CASSVGPEQGNEKLFF.